This T cell receptor beta chain was recorded in a study of regulatory T cells in long-lasting Graves disease (dated by TCRdb to 2020 to 2023). Describing the broader study: To count as having persistent Graves' disease, a patient had to have received antithyroid drug treatment for over 5 years with TSH receptor autoantibodies remaining persistently positive. Persistent Graves' disease patients were compared with newly diagnosed Graves' disease patients by peripheral blood TCR sequencing and RNA sequencing. The study took place in China and was registered as a clinical trial. A total of 35 or so samples were covered by TCR sequencing, comprising roughly 13 persistent and roughly 20 newly diagnosed Graves' disease patients. In the clinical cohort, patients with persistent Graves' disease had used antithyroid drugs for an average of roughly ten years. General conclusions and limits of the study: Compared with newly diagnosed patients, persistent Graves' disease patients had lower TCR Shannon entropy and fewer highly expanded clones, which suggests clonal expansion. Persistent disease showed preferential use of TRBV28, TRBJ1-2 and TRBJ2-5, whereas newly diagnosed disease favored TRBV20-1 and TRBJ2-1. Sequencing and analysis were restricted to the TCR beta chain. Peripheral blood alone was examined, since thyroid tissue, which constituted the primary lesion, could not be accessed. More public clonotypes were shared among persistent patients (under 3,000) than among newly diagnosed patients (roughly 960). As a limitation, the authors acknowledged that the small sample size may reduce accuracy.

About this clonotype itself: Its antigen is still unknown. It has no much larger one-base neighbor in the sample; base qualities were not kept.

The junction carries 11 bases between V and J, which are trimmed by 3 bases and 3 bases respectively. CDR1 and CDR2 were assigned from the germline V gene (reference sequence) as MNHEY and SMNVEV. From its cysteine to its phenylalanine, the CDR3 spans 14 amino acids. The read is trimmed to its CDR3 DNA, 42 bases read in frame from base 1. In light of the paper, this sample's time point label describes: persistent/refractory GD, antithyroid drugs over 5 years with positive TRAb. For both TCR sequencing and RNA sequencing, RNA was extracted from PBMCs in TRIzol. Graves' disease was diagnosed according to American Thyroid Association guidelines. Patients for the study were recruited at an endocrinology department in Xi'an, China. Each patient gave approximately 10 milliliters of peripheral blood, collected in an EDTA anticoagulant tube. Ficoll Paque Plus density gradient separation was used to isolate PBMCs, and no further T cell sorting was done. An Agilent 2100 Bioanalyzer and agarose gel were used to check RNA quality, and a NanoDrop 2000 was used to measure RNA concentration.

The library relied on multiplex PCR. Sequencing was performed on an Illumina HiSeq 4000. TCR beta libraries were built with iRepertoire HTBI primers and Arm-PCR amplification of CDR3 regions. PCR products were gel purified before sequencing. The authors' analysis ran thus. A total of 62 TRBV and under 15 TRBJ segments were identified across samples and were used for gene usage analysis of CDR3 amino acid clonotypes. COPE and FqMerger were used to merge the filtered high-quality paired reads into contigs. Contigs were aligned with BLAST to IMGT TRBV, TRBD and TRBJ reference genes, and CDR3 was defined per IMGT. Any clonotype with a frequency above 0.1% was classified as a highly expanded clone. Repertoire diversity was measured by Shannon entropy, and V-J evenness by the Gini coefficient. A clonotype found in more than one individual was treated as public. The raw public data were reprocessed by TCRdb itself: fastp quality trimming at Q25, MiXCR clonotype calling, in-frame beta chains only. Entries that share a CDR3 protein sequence are merged under the most common genes and DNA. TCRdb, not the original authors, processed these V and J calls. Recorded for this sample are 350,000 to 450,000 distinct CDR3 sequences; roughly 20% of them occurred a single time. The top ten clonotypes cover about 20% of the sample.

Sequenced here: peripheral blood mononuclear cells (PBMCs), sampled when the disease was refractory, from a patient treated with antithyroid drugs. The receptor was isolated from a female donor with Graves disease. The chain joins TRBV27 to TRBJ1-1, and TRBD1 may be the D gene, going by 5 matching bases. The CDR3 has the sequence CASSLGRGDTEAFF. The DNA sequence is given as TGTGCCAGCAGTTTGGGTCGAGGGGACACTGAAGCTTTCTTT.